The rows below give T cell receptor beta chains drawn from one sample of a study of T-cell memory formation after mild COVID-19. TCRdb itself ran the 5' RACE reads through MiXCR, one entry per CDR3 protein. This table holds some 270,000 distinct CDR3 sequences, 15% to 17% found once. The sample taken for sequencing was PBMCs or a T cell subset sorted from them (not recorded which). All receptors come from an adult woman who had mild COVID-19 (a few samples of this study predate the infection). Cell type and time point are not known. Each CDR3 is given with its conserved first and last residue. Fields, in order: J gene, D gene, clone size, V gene, CDR3 protein, CDR3 DNA. D genes are given only for firm matches. Size is stated for part of the rows, as once, few or many counts, or as a class when the clone is expanded.

j_call: TRBJ1-4; d_call: NA; clone_size: few; v_call: TRBV3-1; cdr3_aa: CASSRESGVAEKLFF; cdr3_nt: TGTGCCAGCAGCCGAGAATCAGGGGTAGCTGAAAAACTGTTTTTT
j_call: TRBJ2-1; d_call: TRBD2; clone_size: few; v_call: TRBV7-8; cdr3_aa: CASSSPGRGNSYNEQFF; cdr3_nt: TGTGCCAGCAGCTCCCCTGGGCGGGGGAACTCCTACAATGAGCAGTTCTTC
j_call: TRBJ2-7; d_call: TRBD2; clone_size: NA; v_call: TRBV5-4; cdr3_aa: CASSLAIRAGDYEQYF; cdr3_nt: TGTGCCAGCAGCTTGGCCATTCGAGCGGGGGACTACGAGCAGTACTTC
j_call: TRBJ1-3; d_call: NA; clone_size: NA; v_call: TRBV6-5; cdr3_aa: CASSYGGRRSSGNTIYF; cdr3_nt: TGTGCCAGCAGTTATGGAGGGCGCCGTAGCTCTGGAAACACCATATATTTT
j_call: TRBJ1-1; d_call: TRBD1; clone_size: NA; v_call: TRBV7-3; cdr3_aa: CASSKQGGMNTEAFF; cdr3_nt: TGTGCCAGCAGCAAACAGGGGGGGATGAACACTGAAGCTTTCTTT
j_call: TRBJ1-1; d_call: TRBD1; clone_size: NA; v_call: TRBV12-3/TRBV12-4; cdr3_aa: CASSYRGTNTEAFF; cdr3_nt: TGTGCCAGCAGTTACAGGGGGACTAACACTGAAGCTTTCTTT
j_call: TRBJ2-4; d_call: NA; clone_size: NA; v_call: TRBV6-5; cdr3_aa: CATRGLAEDFKNIQYF; cdr3_nt: TGTGCCACCCGGGGATTGGCAGAAGACTTCAAAAACATTCAGTACTTC
j_call: TRBJ1-6; d_call: TRBD1; clone_size: NA; v_call: TRBV5-5; cdr3_aa: CASSLGLRDSLSPLHF; cdr3_nt: TGTGCCAGCAGCTTAGGACTCCGGGACAGTCTGTCACCCCTCCACTTT
j_call: TRBJ1-1; d_call: NA; clone_size: NA; v_call: TRBV27; cdr3_aa: CASSVRVGNTEAFF; cdr3_nt: TGTGCCAGCAGTGTCAGGGTCGGGAACACTGAAGCTTTCTTT
j_call: TRBJ2-5; d_call: TRBD1; clone_size: NA; v_call: TRBV5-5; cdr3_aa: CASSLEADRGLGTQYF; cdr3_nt: TGTGCCAGCAGCTTGGAGGCGGACAGGGGTCTCGGGACCCAGTACTTC
j_call: TRBJ1-1; d_call: NA; clone_size: NA; v_call: TRBV14; cdr3_aa: CASSQGLGRDTEAFF; cdr3_nt: TGTGCCAGCAGCCAAGGCCTTGGTCGGGACACTGAAGCTTTCTTT
j_call: TRBJ1-6; d_call: TRBD1; clone_size: few; v_call: TRBV29-1; cdr3_aa: CSVAGTDNSPLHF; cdr3_nt: TGCAGCGTTGCGGGGACAGATAATTCACCCCTCCACTTT
j_call: TRBJ1-2; d_call: NA; clone_size: NA; v_call: TRBV20-1; cdr3_aa: CSAPDRNLNYGYTF; cdr3_nt: TGCAGTGCCCCAGACAGAAACCTTAACTATGGCTACACCTTC
j_call: TRBJ1-6; d_call: TRBD1; clone_size: many; v_call: TRBV27; cdr3_aa: CASSLRHGTGSYNSPLHF; cdr3_nt: TGTGCCAGCAGTTTAAGGCACGGGACAGGGTCCTATAATTCACCCCTCCACTTT
j_call: TRBJ2-3; d_call: TRBD1; clone_size: NA; v_call: TRBV6-2/TRBV6-3; cdr3_aa: CASSTTGGVTDTQYF; cdr3_nt: TGTGCCAGCAGCACGACAGGGGGAGTAACAGATACGCAGTATTTT
j_call: TRBJ1-1; d_call: NA; clone_size: NA; v_call: TRBV10-3; cdr3_aa: CAIRDNTEAFF; cdr3_nt: TGTGCCATCAGGGACAACACTGAAGCTTTCTTT
j_call: TRBJ2-7; d_call: NA; clone_size: NA; v_call: TRBV3-1; cdr3_aa: CASSRASYEQYF; cdr3_nt: TGTGCCAGCAGCCGAGCCTCCTACGAGCAGTACTTC
j_call: TRBJ2-7; d_call: TRBD2; clone_size: few; v_call: TRBV20-1; cdr3_aa: CSARGGLAGSYEQYF; cdr3_nt: TGCAGTGCTAGGGGGGGACTAGCGGGCTCCTACGAGCAGTACTTC
j_call: TRBJ2-3; d_call: NA; clone_size: many; v_call: TRBV5-1; cdr3_aa: CASSSSLPGSTDTQYF; cdr3_nt: TGCGCCAGCAGCTCCAGCCTACCGGGAAGCACAGATACGCAGTATTTT
j_call: TRBJ2-3; d_call: NA; clone_size: few; v_call: TRBV10-3; cdr3_aa: CAISGTDTQYF; cdr3_nt: TGTGCCATCAGTGGAACAGATACGCAGTATTTT
j_call: TRBJ2-3; d_call: NA; clone_size: NA; v_call: TRBV19; cdr3_aa: CASSTLPAAGTDTQYF; cdr3_nt: TGTGCCAGTAGTACTCTCCCAGCCGCGGGCACAGATACGCAGTATTTT
j_call: TRBJ1-4; d_call: TRBD1; clone_size: NA; v_call: TRBV6-1; cdr3_aa: CASIPGQFSEKLFF; cdr3_nt: TGTGCCAGCATACCGGGACAGTTTAGTGAAAAACTGTTTTTT
j_call: TRBJ2-7; d_call: TRBD2; clone_size: NA; v_call: TRBV12-3/TRBV12-4; cdr3_aa: CASSLTEGGEQYF; cdr3_nt: TGTGCCAGCAGTTTGACAGAGGGAGGGGAGCAGTACTTC
j_call: TRBJ2-5; d_call: TRBD2; clone_size: NA; v_call: TRBV24-1; cdr3_aa: CATSDQLAGGQETQYF; cdr3_nt: TGTGCCACCAGTGATCAACTAGCGGGGGGCCAAGAGACCCAGTACTTC
j_call: TRBJ2-1; d_call: NA; clone_size: few; v_call: TRBV4-2; cdr3_aa: CASSQDRGSSYNEQFF; cdr3_nt: TGTGCCAGCAGCCAAGATCGAGGGAGCTCCTACAATGAGCAGTTCTTC
j_call: TRBJ2-1; d_call: TRBD1; clone_size: NA; v_call: TRBV27; cdr3_aa: CASRAGQGLITNEQFF; cdr3_nt: TGTGCCAGCAGGGCGGGACAGGGGCTCATTACCAATGAGCAGTTCTTC
j_call: TRBJ2-4; d_call: NA; clone_size: few; v_call: TRBV5-1; cdr3_aa: CASSPSGEAKNIQYF; cdr3_nt: TGCGCCAGCAGCCCGTCAGGGGAAGCCAAAAACATTCAGTACTTC